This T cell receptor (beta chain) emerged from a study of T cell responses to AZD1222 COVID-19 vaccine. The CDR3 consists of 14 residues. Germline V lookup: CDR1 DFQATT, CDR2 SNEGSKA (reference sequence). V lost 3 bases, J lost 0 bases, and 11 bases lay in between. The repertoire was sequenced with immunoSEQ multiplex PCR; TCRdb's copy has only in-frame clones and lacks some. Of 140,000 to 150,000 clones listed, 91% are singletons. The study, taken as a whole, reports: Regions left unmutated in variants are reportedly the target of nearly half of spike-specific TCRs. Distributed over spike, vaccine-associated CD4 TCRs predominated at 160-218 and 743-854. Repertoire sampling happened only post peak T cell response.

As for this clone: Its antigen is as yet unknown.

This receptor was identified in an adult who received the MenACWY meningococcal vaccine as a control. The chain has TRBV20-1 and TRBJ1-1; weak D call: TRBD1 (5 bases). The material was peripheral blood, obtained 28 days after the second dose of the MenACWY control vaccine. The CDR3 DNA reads TGCAGTGCTAGTGCCAGACAGCTGAACACTGAAGCTTTCTTT. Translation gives CSASARQLNTEAFF.